This is a list of T cell receptor beta chains from one sample in a study of Ad26.COV2.S vaccination and SARS-CoV-2 variants. The table came from immunoSEQ multiplex PCR; TCRdb's copy has only in-frame clones and leaves some out. This table holds over 400,000 clones, 92% found once. Sequences were derived from peripheral blood, sampled in a trial of Ad26.COV2.S vaccine versus placebo. These receptors all come from a person aged 18-60 years who received the Ad26.COV2.S COVID-19 vaccine or a placebo. Each CDR3 is given with its conserved first and last residue. D genes are given only for firm matches. The size field is filled for only some rows; it gives once, few, many or a size class.

d_call: TRBD1
v_call: TRBV25-1
j_call: TRBJ1-3
clone_size: NA
cdr3_nt: TGTGCCAGCAGTAAAACAGGGGTTGGAGGAAACACCATATATTTT
cdr3_aa: CASSKTGVGGNTIYF

d_call: NA
v_call: TRBV3-1/TRBV3-2
j_call: TRBJ1-6
clone_size: NA
cdr3_nt: TGTGCCAGCAGCCAAGAGGGAGGTTCACCCCTCCACTTT
cdr3_aa: CASSQEGGSPLHF

d_call: TRBD2
v_call: TRBV14
j_call: TRBJ2-5
clone_size: NA
cdr3_nt: TGTGCCAGCAGCCGGACTAGCGGCCTCCCGACCCAGTACTTC
cdr3_aa: CASSRTSGLPTQYF

d_call: NA
v_call: TRBV14
j_call: TRBJ2-6
clone_size: NA
cdr3_nt: TGTGCCAGCAGCCTAAGGTCACCCTCTGGGGCCAACGTCCTGACTTTC
cdr3_aa: CASSLRSPSGANVLTF

d_call: NA
v_call: TRBV7-2
j_call: TRBJ2-3
clone_size: NA
cdr3_nt: TGTGCCAGCAGCGGCCCGCTTGCGGGGGCTAGCACAGATACGCAGTATTTT
cdr3_aa: CASSGPLAGASTDTQYF

d_call: TRBD1
v_call: TRBV23-1
j_call: TRBJ1-4
clone_size: NA
cdr3_nt: TGCGCCAGCAGTCCGACAGGGTGGGATGAAAAACTGTTTTTT
cdr3_aa: CASSPTGWDEKLFF

d_call: NA
v_call: TRBV7-6
j_call: TRBJ2-2
clone_size: once
cdr3_nt: TGTGCCAGCAGCTTATTCGACCGGGCGGACACCGGGGAGCTGTTTTTT
cdr3_aa: CASSLFDRADTGELFF

d_call: NA
v_call: TRBV21-1
j_call: TRBJ2-7
clone_size: NA
cdr3_nt: TGTGCCAGCAGCAAAGGGGGGGCCGGGATTCACTACGAGCAGTACTTC
cdr3_aa: CASSKGGAGIHYEQYF

d_call: NA
v_call: TRBV29-1
j_call: TRBJ1-2
clone_size: NA
cdr3_nt: TGCAGCGTTGTCGACGGGACGTCCTATGGCTACACCTTC
cdr3_aa: CSVVDGTSYGYTF

d_call: TRBD1
v_call: TRBV6-5
j_call: TRBJ1-5
clone_size: few
cdr3_nt: TGTGCCAGCAGAACCGGGACAGGGAATCAGCCCCAGCATTTT
cdr3_aa: CASRTGTGNQPQHF

d_call: TRBD1
v_call: TRBV7-6
j_call: TRBJ2-7
clone_size: NA
cdr3_nt: TGTGCCAGCAGCTCCGGGACAGGGAGCCCGTACGAGCAGTACTTC
cdr3_aa: CASSSGTGSPYEQYF